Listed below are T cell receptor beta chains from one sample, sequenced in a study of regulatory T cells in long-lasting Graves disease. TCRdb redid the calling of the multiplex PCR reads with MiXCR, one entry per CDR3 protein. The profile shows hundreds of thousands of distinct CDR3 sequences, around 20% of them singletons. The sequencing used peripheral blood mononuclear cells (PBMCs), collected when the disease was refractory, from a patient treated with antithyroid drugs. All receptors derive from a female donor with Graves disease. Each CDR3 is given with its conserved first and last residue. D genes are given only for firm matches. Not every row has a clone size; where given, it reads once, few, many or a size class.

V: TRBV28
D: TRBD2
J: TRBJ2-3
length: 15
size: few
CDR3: CASRRTSGRADTQYF
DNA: TGTGCCAGCAGGAGGACTAGCGGGAGGGCTGATACGCAGTATTTT

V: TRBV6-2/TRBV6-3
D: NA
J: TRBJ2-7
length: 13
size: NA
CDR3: CASQRNIGYEQHF
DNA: TGTGCCAGCCAAAGGAACATCGGCTACGAGCAGCACTTC

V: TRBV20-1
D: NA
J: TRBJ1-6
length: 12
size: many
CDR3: CSATQGNSPLHF
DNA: TGCAGTGCTACCCAGGGTAATTCACCCCTCCACTTT

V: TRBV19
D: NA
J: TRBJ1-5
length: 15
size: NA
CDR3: CASSIDLGSNQPQHF
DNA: TGTGCCAGTAGTATAGATCTCGGTAGCAATCAGCCCCAGCATTTT

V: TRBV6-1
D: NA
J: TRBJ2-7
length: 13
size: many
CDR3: CASSENGAYEQYF
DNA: TGTGCCAGCAGTGAAAATGGAGCCTACGAGCAGTACTTC

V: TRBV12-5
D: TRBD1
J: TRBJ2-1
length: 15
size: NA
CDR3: CASGRGQGDYNEQFF
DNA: TGTGCTAGTGGTAGGGGACAGGGGGACTACAATGAGCAGTTCTTC

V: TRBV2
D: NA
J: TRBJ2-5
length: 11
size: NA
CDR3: CASRGYETQYF
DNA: TGTGCCAGCAGAGGGTATGAGACCCAGTACTTC

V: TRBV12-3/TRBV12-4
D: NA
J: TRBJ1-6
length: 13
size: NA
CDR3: CASSWDMGSPLHF
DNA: TGTGCCAGCAGTTGGGACATGGGTTCACCCCTCCACTTT

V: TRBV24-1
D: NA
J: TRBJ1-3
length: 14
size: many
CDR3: CATSGGSSGNTIYF
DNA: TGTGCCACCAGTGGAGGCAGCTCTGGAAACACCATATATTTT

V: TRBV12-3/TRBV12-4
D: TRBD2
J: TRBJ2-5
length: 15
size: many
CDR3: CASSFSSGDFETQYF
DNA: TGTGCCAGCAGTTTCTCCAGCGGGGACTTCGAGACCCAGTACTTC

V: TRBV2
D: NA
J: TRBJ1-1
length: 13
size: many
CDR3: CASTKGPNTEAFF
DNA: TGTGCCAGCACCAAGGGCCCGAACACTGAAGCTTTCTTT

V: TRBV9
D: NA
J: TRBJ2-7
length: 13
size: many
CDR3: CASSVGGGSEQYF
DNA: TGTGCCAGCAGCGTAGGAGGGGGGAGCGAGCAGTACTTC

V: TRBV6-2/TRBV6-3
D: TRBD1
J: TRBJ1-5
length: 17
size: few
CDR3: CASSYITGAASNQPQHF
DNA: TGTGCCAGCAGTTACATTACAGGGGCGGCTAGCAATCAGCCCCAGCATTTT

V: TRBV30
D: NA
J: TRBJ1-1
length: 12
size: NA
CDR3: CAWSASGPEAFF
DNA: TGTGCCTGGAGTGCCTCCGGCCCAGAAGCTTTCTTT

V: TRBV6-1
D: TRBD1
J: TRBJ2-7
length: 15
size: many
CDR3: CASSAGTDPTYEQYF
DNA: TGTGCCAGCAGTGCCGGGACAGACCCGACCTACGAGCAGTACTTC

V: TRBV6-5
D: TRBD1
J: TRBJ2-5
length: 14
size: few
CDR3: CASSYGGQGETQYF
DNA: TGTGCCAGCAGTTACGGGGGACAGGGGGAGACCCAGTACTTC

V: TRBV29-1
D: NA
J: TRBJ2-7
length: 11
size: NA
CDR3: CSVRDSYEQYF
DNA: TGCAGCGTCAGGGATTCCTACGAGCAGTACTTC

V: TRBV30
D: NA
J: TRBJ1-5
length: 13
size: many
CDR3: CACQSKGDQPQHF
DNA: TGTGCCTGTCAGTCAAAGGGTGATCAGCCCCAGCATTTT

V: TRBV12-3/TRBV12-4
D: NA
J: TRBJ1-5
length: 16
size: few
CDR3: CASTLGGAFSNQPQHF
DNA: TGTGCCAGCACCCTAGGGGGGGCGTTTAGCAATCAGCCCCAGCATTTT

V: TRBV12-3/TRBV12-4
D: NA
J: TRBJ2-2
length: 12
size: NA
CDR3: CASDSGTGELFF
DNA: TGTGCCAGTGACAGTGGCACCGGGGAGCTGTTTTTT

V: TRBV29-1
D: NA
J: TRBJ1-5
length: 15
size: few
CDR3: CSVDGQGYSNQPQHF
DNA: TGCAGCGTTGACGGGCAGGGGTATAGCAATCAGCCCCAGCATTTT

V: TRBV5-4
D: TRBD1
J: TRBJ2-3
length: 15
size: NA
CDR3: CASSFGTGNTDTQYF
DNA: TGTGCCAGCAGCTTCGGGACAGGGAACACAGATACGCAGTATTTT

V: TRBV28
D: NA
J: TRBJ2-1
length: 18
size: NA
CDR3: CASSLRSGLGSSYNEQFF
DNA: TGTGCCAGCAGTTTGCGGAGCGGCCTTGGGAGCTCCTACAATGAGCAGTTCTTC

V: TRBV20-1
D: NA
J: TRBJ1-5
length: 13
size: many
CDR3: CSARGEGNQPQHF
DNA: TGCAGTGCTAGAGGTGAGGGGAATCAGCCCCAGCATTTT

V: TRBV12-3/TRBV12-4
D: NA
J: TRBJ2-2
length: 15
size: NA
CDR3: CASRIGTLGTGELFF
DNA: TGTGCCAGCCGGATCGGGACCCTGGGGACCGGGGAGCTGTTTTTT

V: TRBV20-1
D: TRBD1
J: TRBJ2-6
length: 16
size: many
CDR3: CSARDTGGFGANVLTF
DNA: TGCAGTGCCAGAGATACAGGGGGCTTTGGGGCCAACGTCCTGACTTTC

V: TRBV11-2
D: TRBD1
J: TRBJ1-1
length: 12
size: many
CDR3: CASSFGQGFSFF
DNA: TGTGCCAGCAGCTTCGGACAGGGGTTTTCTTTCTTT

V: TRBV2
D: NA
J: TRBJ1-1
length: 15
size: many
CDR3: CASSVGLQPGIEAFF
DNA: TGTGCCAGCAGTGTGGGTTTACAGCCAGGGATAGAAGCTTTCTTT

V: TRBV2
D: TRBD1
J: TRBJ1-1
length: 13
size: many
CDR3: CASRDRGWTEAFF
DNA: TGTGCCAGCAGGGACAGGGGATGGACTGAAGCTTTCTTT

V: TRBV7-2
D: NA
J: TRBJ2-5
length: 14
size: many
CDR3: CASSLTGASETQYF
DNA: TGTGCCAGCAGCTTGACGGGGGCCAGCGAGACCCAGTACTTC

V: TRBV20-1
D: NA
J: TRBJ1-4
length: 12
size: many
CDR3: CSAQGLYEKLFF
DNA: TGCAGTGCTCAGGGACTTTACGAAAAACTGTTTTTT

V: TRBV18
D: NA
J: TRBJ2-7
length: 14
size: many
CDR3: CASSPQGPTYEQYF
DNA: TGTGCCAGCTCACCCCAGGGCCCTACCTACGAGCAGTACTTC

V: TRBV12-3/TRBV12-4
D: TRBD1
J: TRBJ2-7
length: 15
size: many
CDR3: CASCSPGQGLREQYF
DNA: TGTGCCAGCTGCAGCCCGGGACAGGGGCTTCGCGAGCAGTACTTC

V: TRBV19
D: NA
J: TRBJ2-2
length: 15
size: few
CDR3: CASRRGATNTGELFF
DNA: TGTGCCAGTAGGAGGGGGGCGACGAACACCGGGGAGCTGTTTTTT

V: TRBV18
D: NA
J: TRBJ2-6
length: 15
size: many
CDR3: CASSSATSGANVLTF
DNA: TGTGCCAGCTCATCAGCCACCTCCGGGGCCAACGTCCTGACTTTC

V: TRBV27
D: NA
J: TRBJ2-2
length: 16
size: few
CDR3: CASSPLSGMNTGELFF
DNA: TGTGCCAGCAGCCCCCTCTCGGGAATGAACACCGGGGAGCTGTTTTTT

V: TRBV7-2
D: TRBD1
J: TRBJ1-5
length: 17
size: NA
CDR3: CASSLVEQGASNQPQHF
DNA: TGTGCCAGCAGCTTAGTAGAACAGGGGGCTAGCAATCAGCCCCAGCATTTT

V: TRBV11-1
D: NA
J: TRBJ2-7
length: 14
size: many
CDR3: CASSLGIGSYEQYF
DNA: TGTGCCAGCAGCTTAGGAATCGGCTCCTACGAGCAGTACTTC

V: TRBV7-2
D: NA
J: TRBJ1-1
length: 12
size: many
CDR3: CASSSTPLRAFF
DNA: TGTGCCAGCAGCTCGACCCCACTGCGGGCTTTCTTT

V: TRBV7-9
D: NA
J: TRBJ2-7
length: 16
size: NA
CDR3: CASSTTGGRLAGEQYF
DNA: TGTGCCAGCAGCACGACAGGGGGCAGACTAGCGGGAGAGCAGTACTTC

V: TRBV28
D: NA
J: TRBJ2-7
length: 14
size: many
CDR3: CASMQTFPVYEQYF
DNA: TGTGCCAGCATGCAGACCTTCCCAGTTTACGAGCAGTACTTC

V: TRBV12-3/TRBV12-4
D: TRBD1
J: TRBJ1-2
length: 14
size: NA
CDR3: CASSLRGRVYGYTF
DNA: TGTGCCAGCAGTTTAAGGGGGCGCGTTTATGGCTACACCTTC

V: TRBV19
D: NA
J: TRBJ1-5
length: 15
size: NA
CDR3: CASSIGITSNQPQHF
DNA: TGTGCCAGTAGTATAGGGATAACTAGCAATCAGCCCCAGCATTTT